Detailed here is one T cell receptor beta chain. Its target is not known. V gave up 5 bases and J gave up 5 bases; unmatched junction bases: 3. Germline V gene lookup returns CDR1 LGHDT and CDR2 YNNKEL (reference sequence). The CDR3 loop spans 14 amino acids. This sample was taken from a study of identical twins. Study outcomes and limitations: Abundant cord blood beta clonotypes carried fewer insertions; memory repertoires showed none.

TCRdb ran MiXCR on the 5' RACE reads and lists one entry per CDR3 protein. The sample lists more than 200,000 distinct CDR3 sequences; roughly a tenth were seen once. Sequenced material: memory (CD45RO+) T cells sorted from blood. The chain is built from TRBV3-1 and TRBJ1-6, with 7 bases matching TRBD1. The TCR was taken from a young woman in good health. CDR3 DNA: TGTGCCAGCAGCTCCGGGACAGATAATTCACCCCTCCACTTT. Amino acids: CASSSGTDNSPLHF. The full variable domain, with the rest looked up from reference TRBV3-1 and TRBJ1-6, is DTAVSQTPKYLVTQMGNDKSIKCEQNLGHDTMYWYKQDSKKFLKIMFSYNNKELIINETVPNRFSPKSPDKAHLNLHINSLELGDSAVYFCASSSGTDNSPLHFGNGTRLTVT.